One and the same sample provided the 4 T cell receptor beta chains below, sequenced in a study of T cells in localized non-small cell lung cancer. Sequencing used immunoSEQ multiplex PCR; TCRdb keeps in-frame clones, though not all of them. The sample carries around 48,000 clones, roughly 80% recorded once. The sample in question was peripheral blood, obtained before any cancer treatment. These TCRs come from a man aged 40 to 70 with stage I squamous cell lung carcinoma.

The chain joins TRBV2 to TRBJ2-7; D is uncertain. CDR3 size: 13 residues. V lost 6 bases and J lost 0, with 9 bases in between. Germline V gene lookup returns CDR1 SNHLY and CDR2 FYNNEI. The CDR3 DNA reads TGTGCCAGCAGGCCGACATTCTCCTACGAGCAGTACTTC. Its protein product is CASRPTFSYEQYF.

V is TRBV6-5 and J is TRBJ2-7; D is unclear. V was pared by 5 bases and J by 4 bases, with 6 bases between. Germline CDR1 is MNHEY and CDR2 is SVGAGI. This CDR3 comprises 11 residues. CDR3 nucleotides: TGTGCCAGCAGTGAAGGGTACGAGCAGTACTTC. This translates into CASSEGYEQYF.

This clone was observed a few times. The chain couples TRBV5-1 to TRBJ1-1; D is perhaps TRBD1 (6 bases). The CDR3 is 14 residues long. Germline CDR1 and CDR2: SGHRS and YFSETQ. The V end lost 3 bases, the J end lost 1 base, and 10 bases lay between the germline ends. The CDR3 spells CASSYQGPNTEAFF. The CDR3 DNA reads as TGCGCCAGCAGCTACCAGGGGCCGAACACTGAAGCTTTCTTT.

The rearrangement links TRBV27 to TRBJ1-1; D not certain. The germline V gene encodes CDR1 MNHEY and CDR2 SMNVEV (reference sequence). This CDR3 is 17 amino acids long. V lost 2 bases and J 4 bases, leaving 20 bases between the germline ends. The CDR3 coding sequence is TGTGCCAGCAGTTTAGGGAAAGAACGGGAACTGGGCACTGAAGCTTTCTTT. This sequence encodes CASSLGKERELGTEAFF.